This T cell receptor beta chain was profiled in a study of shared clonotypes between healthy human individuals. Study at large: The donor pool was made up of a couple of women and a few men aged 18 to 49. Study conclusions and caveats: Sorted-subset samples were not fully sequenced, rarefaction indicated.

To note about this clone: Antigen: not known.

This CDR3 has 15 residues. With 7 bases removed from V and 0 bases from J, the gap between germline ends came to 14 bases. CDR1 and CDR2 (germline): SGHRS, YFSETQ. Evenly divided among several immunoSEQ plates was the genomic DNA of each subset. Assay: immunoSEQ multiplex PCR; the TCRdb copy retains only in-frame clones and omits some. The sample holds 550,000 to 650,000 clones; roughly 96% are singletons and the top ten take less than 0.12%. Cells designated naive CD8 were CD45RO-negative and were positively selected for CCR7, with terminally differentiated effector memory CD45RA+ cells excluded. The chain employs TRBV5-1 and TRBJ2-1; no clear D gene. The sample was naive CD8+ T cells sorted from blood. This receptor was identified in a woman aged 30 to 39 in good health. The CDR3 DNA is TGCGCCAGCCGCCCAGACCTAAACTCCTACAATGAGCAGTTCTTC. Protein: CASRPDLNSYNEQFF.